This T cell receptor beta chain was sequenced in a study of blood T cell repertoires in COVID-19. Whole-study context: Acute and convalescent COVID-19 specimens originated in the United States, Italy and Spain. Sources were T cells, B-cell-depleted T cells, or PBMCs; the material itself was cDNA or gDNA.

Original handling: Researchers report that nucleated cell counts were estimated from reference gene primer amplification. Assay used: immunoSEQ multiplex PCR; TCRdb lists only in-frame clones, some missing. V, J and clone size derive from that table, while D and trimming were established from the DNA sequence. The table shows about 140,000 clones, with over 65% occurring only once. This CDR3 has 12 amino acids. The V gene lost 1 base and the J gene lost 6 bases, with 9 bases spanning the gap. Germline assignment: CDR1 GTSNPN and CDR2 SVGIG (reference sequence). The sequenced sample was peripheral blood. This TCR was recovered from a human donor in a cohort sampled during active COVID-19. The chain links TRBV30 to TRBJ1-2, with D possibly matching TRBD1 (5 bases). CDR3: CAWSGVGDGYTF. The CDR3 DNA reads as TGTGCCTGGAGTGGTGTAGGGGATGGCTACACCTTC.